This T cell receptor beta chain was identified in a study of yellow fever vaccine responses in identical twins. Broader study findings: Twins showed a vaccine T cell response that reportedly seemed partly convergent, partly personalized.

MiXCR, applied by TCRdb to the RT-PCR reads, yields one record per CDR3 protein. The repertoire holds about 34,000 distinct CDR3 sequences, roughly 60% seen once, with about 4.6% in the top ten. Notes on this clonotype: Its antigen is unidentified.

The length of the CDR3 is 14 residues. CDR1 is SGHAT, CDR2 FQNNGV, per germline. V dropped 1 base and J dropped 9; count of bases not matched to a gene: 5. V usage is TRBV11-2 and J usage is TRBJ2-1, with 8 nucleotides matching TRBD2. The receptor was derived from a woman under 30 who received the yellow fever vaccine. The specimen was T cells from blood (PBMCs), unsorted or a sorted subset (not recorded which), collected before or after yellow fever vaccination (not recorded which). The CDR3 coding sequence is TGTGCCAGCAGCTTAGTGGTTAGCGGGACTGAGCAGTTCTTC. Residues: CASSLVVSGTEQFF.